Below, one TCR beta chain is given with its context. CDR1 is MNHNS and CDR2 is SASEGT in the germline V gene. The CDR3 consists of 16 residues. V lost 3 bases and J lost 0; bases outside the gene matches: 5. This entry comes from a study of blood T cell repertoires in COVID-19. Overall study context: COVID-19 samples from acute and convalescent phases originated in the United States, Italy and Spain.

Assay used: immunoSEQ multiplex PCR; TCRdb lists only in-frame clones, some missing. The table records about 360,000 clones, 86% of them present only once. The sample comprised peripheral blood. This TCR derives from a woman aged 55-70 years with COVID-19, enrolled during active disease. The chain joins TRBV6-1 to TRBJ1-3; 7 bases line up with TRBD1. CDR3 sequence (DNA): TGTGCCAGCAGTGACGCCCGGACAGGCTCTGGAAACACCATATATTTT. Its protein is CASSDARTGSGNTIYF.